This paragraph reports one T cell receptor (beta chain). This clone has only a few counts. No antigen is known for it. The sample holds no much larger clone one base away, and base qualities are not on file. The data derive from a study of shared clonotypes between healthy human individuals (dated by TCRdb to 2018 to 2020). In the study overall: Three men and a couple of women, aged 18 to 49 years, made up the cohort. For each donor, three plates each were used for CD4 naive and CD4 memory, two plates were used for CD8 naive, and one plate was used for CD8 memory. To estimate repertoire size and how much clonotypes are shared between individuals, the study performed deep sequencing of blood TCR repertoires from 4 to 6 healthy adults. To increase sequencing depth and limit assay-specific biases, TCR repertoire library preparation and sequencing were carried out by different laboratories using diverse techniques. Each donor's leukapheresis produced roughly between roughly 0.85 and 9.5 billion PBMCs. Study-wide findings and limitations: Rarefaction of sorted-subset datasets indicated incomplete sequencing despite the large sequencing depth. Higher generation probabilities were observed for clonotypes shared by all four sorted-subset donors than for non-shared clonotypes. The small number of donors limited the genetic and exposure-history diversity represented. Pairwise subsampling led to the expectation that sequencing depth would affect the degree of clonotype sharing among donors. Around 5% of naive CD4, 3.5% of naive CD8, around 2.3% of memory CD4, and roughly 0.4% of memory CD8 clonotypes were shared across several donors. Naive subsets generally had larger estimated clonotype richness than memory subsets did. Only blood was sampled, and tissue TCR repertoires likely differ from those in blood.

Using the deep immunoSEQ assay, TCR CDR3 regions were amplified from genomic DNA by multiplex PCR. Extracted genomic DNA from each cell subset was distributed evenly across all wells of several immunoSEQ 96-well plates, and each plate was treated as a replicate. For sorted subsets, about 200 ng genomic DNA, equal to 30,000 or so T cell genomes, was loaded into each replicate PCR. Purified libraries were measured with a Qubit 3.0 fluorometer, size-checked on a Bioanalyzer 2100, and measured again with the KAPA Library Quantification kit. Every immunoSEQ 96-well plate was sequenced on a dedicated single-read 150-cycle Illumina NextSeq 550 flow cell. Per the original workflow: Because only junctional sequences without quality scores were contained in the immunoSEQ output, filtering matching that applied to full-length reads could not be performed. Sequences were annotated with PyIR, a Python wrapper for IgBLAST v1.9, and V/J genes and CDR3 were assigned using IMGT germline references. Any read was removed if the V/J assignment was weak (E-value above 1e-6), the CDR3 was missing, or the read contained stop codons, out-of-frame junctions, or ambiguous translated residues. A V3J clonotype was defined by an identical inferred V gene, J gene, and CDR3 amino acid sequence. Percentage overlap between repertoires was computed as shared unique clonotypes divided by the size of the smaller repertoire. Repertoire richness was assessed with RTK rarefaction, the Chao1 estimator, and Recon v2.1 estimates of unobserved clonotypes. Generation probabilities for all TCRbeta clonotypes obtained by the gDNA method from a handful of donors were computed using OLGA. TCRdb limited this immuneACCESS table to in-frame rearrangements with V and J called. A share of clones is missing; checked studies link under half to unresolved V genes, and the rest is unexplained. The V and J calls and clone size were taken over from that table, and D and trimming were inferred from the DNA. The sample yields about 980,000 clones; more than 75% were counted once. The ten largest clones add up to about 1.5% of the sample.

The donors were healthy, HIV-negative adults with no recently reported acute infections or vaccinations. Every donor was a Caucasian adult residing in Nashville, Tennessee, USA. Magnetic negative selection was used to enrich CD4+ T cells, after which naive cells were positively selected on CD45RA and the negative fraction became the memory subset. After blood collection by leukapheresis, PBMCs were isolated using Ficoll-Histopaque density gradient centrifugation and then cryopreserved in the vapor phase of liquid nitrogen. Purity and quantity of every magnetically sorted T cell population were checked by analytical flow cytometry. Each sorted fraction had its genomic DNA isolated and then quantified by UV absorbance on a Nanodrop 2000c. The sequencing sample was made of memory CD4+ T cells sorted from blood. The cell subset or site label corresponds to: CD45RA-negative fraction. This clonotype originated in a man in his late teens or twenties in good health.

The base sequence is TGTGCCAGCAGAGAGGCCGGGACGGTGCTTAGAAGCTACACCTTC. Its translation reads: CASREAGTVLRSYTF. This chain is built from TRBV28 and TRBJ1-2, with a tentative D gene TRBD1 over 5 matching bases. V is clipped by 6 bases and J by 9 bases, and the sequence between their germline boundaries is 23 bases long. CDR1 and CDR2 are drawn from the germline V gene: MDHEN, SYDVKM. Inclusive of the bounding cysteine and phenylalanine, the CDR3 is 15 residues long. Only the CDR3 DNA is retained, 45 bases long and in frame from the first base.